This T cell receptor (beta chain) was sequenced for a study of blood T cell repertoires in COVID-19. About the study: The United States, Italy and Spain supplied acute and convalescent COVID-19 samples. Nucleic acid was either cDNA or gDNA, and it came from T cells, B-cell-depleted T cells, or PBMCs.

Original processing notes: Amplified reference gene primers provided the basis for estimating nucleated cell counts. Produced via immunoSEQ multiplex PCR; TCRdb's table is partial and in-frame only. Clonal size and the V and J genes are those of that table, whereas D and trimming came from the DNA. Of 52,000 or so clones in the sample, 65% to 90% were seen once. Trimming left V 1 base short and J 6 bases short, with 8 bases between. CDR1 SGHNT and CDR2 YYREEE come from the germline V gene (reference sequence). This CDR3 has 13 residues. This clone was seen just once. Material for sequencing was peripheral blood. This clonotype originated in a human donor in a cohort sampled during active COVID-19. The rearrangement links TRBV5-4 to TRBJ2-1; perhaps TRBD2 as D (6 bases). CDR3: CASSLPGGNEQFF. CDR3 DNA: TGTGCCAGCAGCTTGCCCGGGGGCAATGAGCAGTTCTTC. Full variable domain (remainder filled in from reference TRBV5-4 and TRBJ2-1): ETGVTQSPTHLIKTRGQQVTLRCSSQSGHNTVSWYQQALGQGPQFIFQYYREEENGRGNFPPRFSGLQFPNYSSELNVNALELDDSALYLCASSLPGGNEQFFGPGTRLTVL.